This T cell receptor beta chain was retrieved from a study of graft-versus-host responses after intestinal transplantation. The protocol was immunoSEQ multiplex PCR, while the TCRdb copy is restricted to in-frame clones and leaves out a portion. The sample has tens of thousands of clones, roughly 90% seen once. With respect to this clone: Antigen: not known.

Overall study findings and caveats: High graft-versus-host to host-versus-graft clonal ratios were seen in allografts of patients with graft-donor T cell macrochimerism.

This sequence was found in a human donor who received an intestinal transplant. The sample was unstimulated CD8+ T cells sorted from spleen or lymph node cells, taken before intestinal transplant.

The CDR3 loop is CASSLGRGQMYYEQYF. The CDR3 DNA is TGTGCCAGCAGCTTAGGGAGGGGACAGATGTACTACGAGCAGTACTTC. J is TRBJ2-7 and V is TRBV7-9; a possible D gene is TRBD1 (7 bases). V was clipped by 1 base and J by 3 bases, with 16 bases between them. This CDR3 region has 16 residues. Germline CDR1 and CDR2: SEHNR and FQNEAQ (reference sequence).